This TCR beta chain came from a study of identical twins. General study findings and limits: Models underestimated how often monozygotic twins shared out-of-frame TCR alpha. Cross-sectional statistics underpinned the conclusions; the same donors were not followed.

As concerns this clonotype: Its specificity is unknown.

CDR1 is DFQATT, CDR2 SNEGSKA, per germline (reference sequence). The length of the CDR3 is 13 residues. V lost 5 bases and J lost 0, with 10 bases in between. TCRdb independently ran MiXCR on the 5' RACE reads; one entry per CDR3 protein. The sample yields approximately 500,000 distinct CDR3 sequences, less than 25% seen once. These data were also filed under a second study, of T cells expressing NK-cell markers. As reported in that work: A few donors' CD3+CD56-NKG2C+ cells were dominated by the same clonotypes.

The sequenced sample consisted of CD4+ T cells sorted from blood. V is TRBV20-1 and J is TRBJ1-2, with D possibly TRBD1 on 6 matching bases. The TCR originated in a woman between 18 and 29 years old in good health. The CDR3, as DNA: TGCAGTGCTTCGGACAGAACTAACTATGGCTACACCTTC. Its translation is CSASDRTNYGYTF.